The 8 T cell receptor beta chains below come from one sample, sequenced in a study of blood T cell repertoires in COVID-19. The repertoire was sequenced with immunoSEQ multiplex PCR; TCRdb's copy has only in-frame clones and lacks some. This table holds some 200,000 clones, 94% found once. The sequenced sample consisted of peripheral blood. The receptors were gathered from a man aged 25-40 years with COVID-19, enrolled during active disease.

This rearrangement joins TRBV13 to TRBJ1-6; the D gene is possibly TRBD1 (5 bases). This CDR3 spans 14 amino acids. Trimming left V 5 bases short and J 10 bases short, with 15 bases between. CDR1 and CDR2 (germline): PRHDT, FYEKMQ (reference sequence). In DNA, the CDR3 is TGTGCCAGCAGCGATAAGGGGAGGGGATCACCCCTCCACTTT. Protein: CASSDKGRGSPLHF.

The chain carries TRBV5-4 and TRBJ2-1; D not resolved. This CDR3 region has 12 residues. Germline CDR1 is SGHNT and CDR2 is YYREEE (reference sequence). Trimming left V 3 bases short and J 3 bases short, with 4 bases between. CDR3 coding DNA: TGTGCCAGCAGCTCCATCTACAATGAGCAGTTCTTC. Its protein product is CASSSIYNEQFF.

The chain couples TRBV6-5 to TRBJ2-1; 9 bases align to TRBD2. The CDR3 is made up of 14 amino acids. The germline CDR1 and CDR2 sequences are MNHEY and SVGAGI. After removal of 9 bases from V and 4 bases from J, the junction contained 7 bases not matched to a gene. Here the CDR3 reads CASQSGGRYNEQFF. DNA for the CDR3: TGTGCCAGTCAAAGCGGGGGGCGGTACAATGAGCAGTTCTTC.

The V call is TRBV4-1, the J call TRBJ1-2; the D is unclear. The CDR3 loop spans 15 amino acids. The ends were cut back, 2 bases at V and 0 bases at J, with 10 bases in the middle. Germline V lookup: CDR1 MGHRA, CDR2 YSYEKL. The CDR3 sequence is CASSQQDLPNYGYTF. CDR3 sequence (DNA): TGCGCCAGCAGCCAACAGGATCTACCTAACTATGGCTACACCTTC.

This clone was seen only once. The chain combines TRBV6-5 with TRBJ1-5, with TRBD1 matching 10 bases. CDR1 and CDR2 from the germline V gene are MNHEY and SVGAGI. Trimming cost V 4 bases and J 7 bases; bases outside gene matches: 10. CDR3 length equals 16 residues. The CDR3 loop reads CASSFYSGTGAQPQHF. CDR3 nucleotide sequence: TGTGCCAGCAGTTTCTATTCCGGGACAGGGGCGCAGCCCCAGCATTTT.

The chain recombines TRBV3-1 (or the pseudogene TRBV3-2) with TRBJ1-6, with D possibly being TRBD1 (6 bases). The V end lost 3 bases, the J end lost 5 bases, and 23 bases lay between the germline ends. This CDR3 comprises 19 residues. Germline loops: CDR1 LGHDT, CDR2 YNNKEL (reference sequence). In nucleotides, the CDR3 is TGTGCCAGCAGCCAGGCTTTGGGAACAGGGAATTTTGATAATTCACCCCTCCACTTT. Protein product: CASSQALGTGNFDNSPLHF.

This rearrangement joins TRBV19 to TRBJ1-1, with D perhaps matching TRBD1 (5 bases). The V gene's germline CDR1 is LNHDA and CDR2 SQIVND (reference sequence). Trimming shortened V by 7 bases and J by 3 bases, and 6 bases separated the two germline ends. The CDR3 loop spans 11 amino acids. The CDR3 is CASTGYTEAFF. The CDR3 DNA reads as TGTGCCAGTACAGGGTACACTGAAGCTTTCTTT.

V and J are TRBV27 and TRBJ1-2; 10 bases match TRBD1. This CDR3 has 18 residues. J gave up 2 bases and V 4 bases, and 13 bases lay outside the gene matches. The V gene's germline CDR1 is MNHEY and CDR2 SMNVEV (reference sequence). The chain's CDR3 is CASSSPGTGECLNYGYTF. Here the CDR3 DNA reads TGTGCCAGCAGTTCCCCAGGGACAGGGGAGTGTTTGAACTATGGCTACACCTTC.